The source of this T cell receptor beta chain is a study of radiation and T cells in renal cell carcinoma. Study-wide context: Nephrectomy followed 15 Gy stereotactic body radiation by 4 weeks.

Regarding the study as a whole: Without pretreatment biopsies, baseline tumor clonotype presence was undetermined. From baseline, blood top tumor clonotypes peaked at 2 weeks post-radiation.

The time point: blood 2 weeks post-SBRT. Treatment defined: 15 Gy SBRT to primary tumor, nephrectomy 4 weeks later. The patient's renal cell carcinoma had clear cell pathology. Notes on this clone: The target antigen is unknown.

Libraries were prepared by immunoSEQ multiplex PCR; TCRdb keeps only in-frame clonotypes and omits some of them. Of around 120,000 clones listed, roughly 77% are singletons. Material: blood, obtained from a patient whose treatment included radiotherapy and nephrectomy. This clonotype was sampled from a woman aged 55-70 years with renal cell carcinoma.

This CDR3 reads CASSDRGKLNTEAFF. Written as DNA, the CDR3 is TGTGCCAGCAGTGATCGAGGAAAGCTGAACACTGAAGCTTTCTTT. This sequence joins TRBV6-1 and TRBJ1-1; D is undetermined. The V gene's germline CDR1 is MNHNS and CDR2 SASEGT. V shed 3 bases and J shed 0 bases, with 11 bases lying between them. The CDR3 has 15 amino acids.